The 5 T cell receptor beta chains reported below all come from one sample, sequenced in a study of CXCR3-negative and CXCR3-positive naive CD8 T cells. Libraries were UMI-labeled 5' RACE TRB cDNA. Using the 5' RACE reads, TCRdb records one entry per CDR3 protein without DNA. The sample table includes under 65,000 distinct CDR3 sequences. Sequences were obtained from memory CD8+ T cells from blood. The receptors here all came from a human donor in good health. Some clones in this sample may be carry-over from other donors' samples.

The rearrangement joins TRBV7-2 to TRBJ2-1; the D gene TCRdb calls, TRBD2, cannot be checked with no DNA. There are 15 residues in the CDR3. Germline-derived CDR1 and CDR2 are SGHTA and FQGNSA. The CDR3: CASSLPRLVYNEQFF.

This chain joins TRBV25-1 and TRBJ2-5; the D gene TCRdb calls, TRBD1, cannot be checked with no DNA. CDR3 length: 13 amino acids. CDR1 and CDR2 from the germline V gene are MGHDK and SYGVNS. CDR3 amino acids: CASSSTGWETQYF. The entire variable domain, with the rest obtained from reference TRBV25-1 and TRBJ2-5, is as follows: EADIYQTPRYLVIGTGKKITLECSQTMGHDKMYWYQQDPGMELHLIHYSYGVNSTEKGDLSSESTVSRIRTEHFPLTLESARPSHTSQYLCASSSTGWETQYFGPGTRLLVL.

This sequence joins TRBV7-9 and TRBJ1-5; TCRdb designates TRBD1, a call that cannot be tested without DNA. CDR3 length equals 16 residues. Germline V gives CDR1 SEHNR, CDR2 FQNEAQ (reference sequence). CDR3 sequence reads: CASSLGSDRYNQPQHF.

The rearrangement uses TRBV4-1 and TRBJ2-7. The CDR3 extends over 15 amino acids. Germline V CDR1 and CDR2: MGHRA, YSYEKL. CDR3 residues: CASSRFSGSSYEQYF.

This chain uses TRBV29-1 with TRBJ1-2; the D call of TRBD1 rests on TCRdb alone, since no DNA is present to check it. Germline V gene lookup returns CDR1 SQVTM and CDR2 ANQGSEA. This CDR3 has 15 residues. CDR3 in amino acids: CSVYGRPGQRDGYTF.